This is a list of T cell receptor beta chains from one sample in a study of CD8+ T cells in alopecia areata. The assay was immunoSEQ multiplex PCR, and TCRdb's table has in-frame clones only and misses some. This table holds around 270,000 clones, roughly 60% found once. The sequencing here drew on CD4+ T cells sorted from blood, taken at week 24, from a patient treated with tofacitinib. These receptors came from a human donor with alopecia areata. Both conserved end residues are part of each CDR3. A D gene is named only where the DNA matches it firmly. Clone sizes are given selectively: once, few, many, or a class where the clone is expanded.

.	TRBJ1-1	TRBV18	few	14	TGTGCCAGCTCAAACGGACTCCTGGGGACTGAAGCTTTCTTT	CASSNGLLGTEAFF
.	TRBJ2-5	TRBV4-1	.	16	TGCGCCAGCAGCCGATTCGGGGGGGGACAGAGGGAGACCCAGTACTTC	CASSRFGGGQRETQYF
TRBD1	TRBJ1-2	TRBV4-2	.	17	TGTGCCAGCAGCCAGACCCCTGACAGGGGGTATAACTATGGCTACACCTTC	CASSQTPDRGYNYGYTF
TRBD1	TRBJ1-2	TRBV29-1	few	15	TGCAGCGTTGAGAGGGACAGGGGGCTTCAGGAGGGCTACACCTTC	CSVERDRGLQEGYTF
.	TRBJ1-1	TRBV2	.	13	TGTGCCAGCAGTCCTAGGGAGGGCACTGAAGCTTTCTTT	CASSPREGTEAFF
.	TRBJ1-6	TRBV10-3	.	14	TGTGCCATCACCGCGGGGGGGATTAATTCACCCCTCCACTTT	CAITAGGINSPLHF
TRBD1	TRBJ2-5	TRBV6-5	few	14	TGTGCCAGCAGTTCGGGACAGCGGCAAGAGACCCAGTACTTC	CASSSGQRQETQYF
.	TRBJ1-2	TRBV29-1	.	13	TGCAGCGTTGAACCTCAGGGGAACTATGGCTACACCTTC	CSVEPQGNYGYTF
TRBD1	TRBJ1-1	TRBV29-1	many	13	TGCAGCGCCAACGACAGGGTTGGGACTGAAGCTTTCTTT	CSANDRVGTEAFF
.	TRBJ1-4	TRBV30	.	13	TGTGCCGGGACCGGGACGGCTAATGAAAAACTGTTTTTT	CAGTGTANEKLFF
TRBD1	TRBJ1-6	TRBV28	once	14	TGTGCCAGCAGGAACAGGGGACCAAATTCACCCCTCCACTTT	CASRNRGPNSPLHF
.	TRBJ2-3	TRBV2	.	13	TGTGCCAGCAAACGCGACTTCACAGATACGCAGTATTTT	CASKRDFTDTQYF
TRBD1	TRBJ2-5	TRBV7-6	.	15	TGTGCCAGCAGCTTAGGAGGACAGGGGCAAGAGACCCAGTACTTC	CASSLGGQGQETQYF
.	TRBJ1-5	TRBV30	.	15	TGTGCCTGGAGTGTAGCTACGGGAGGCAATCAGCCCCAGCATTTT	CAWSVATGGNQPQHF
TRBD2	TRBJ2-2	TRBV11-1	few	15	TGTGCCAGCTCCGTAGCGGGGGTCAACACCGGGGAGCTGTTTTTT	CASSVAGVNTGELFF
TRBD1	TRBJ2-4	TRBV7-2	few	14	TGTGCCAGCAGCCTGGGGACAGCCCGAGACATTCAGTACTTC	CASSLGTARDIQYF
.	TRBJ1-5	TRBV18	.	17	TGTGCCAGCTCACCAGGAGTGCTCGGCAGGTCCGATCAGCCCCAGCATTTT	CASSPGVLGRSDQPQHF
TRBD1	TRBJ2-5	TRBV2	once	15	TGTGCCAGCAGTGGCCCAGGGGGCTGGGGGGAGACCCAGTACTTC	CASSGPGGWGETQYF
.	TRBJ2-7	TRBV10-3	few	15	TGTGCCAGCCACCGACAGGCCCTCGCCTCCTACGAGCAGTACTTC	CASHRQALASYEQYF
TRBD1	TRBJ1-1	TRBV7-3	.	14	TGTGCCAGCAGCCAACAGGGGGGCTACACTGAAGCTTTCTTT	CASSQQGGYTEAFF
.	TRBJ1-2	TRBV7-9	few	14	TGTGCCAGCAGCCCAAAGACAAGAAACTATGGCTACACCTTC	CASSPKTRNYGYTF
.	TRBJ1-1	TRBV30	.	13	TGTGCCTGGAGTGCACAGGGGAACACTGAAGCTTTCTTT	CAWSAQGNTEAFF
.	TRBJ2-3	TRBV5-1	.	13	TGCGCCAGCAGCTTGGGGAGCACAGATACGCAGTATTTT	CASSLGSTDTQYF
.	TRBJ2-3	TRBV5-4	.	14	TGTGCCAGCAGACCGGGGACTAGCACAGATACGCAGTATTTT	CASRPGTSTDTQYF
.	TRBJ1-2	TRBV7-2	.	12	TGTGCCAGCAGCCTAAGTAACTATGGCTACACCTTC	CASSLSNYGYTF
.	TRBJ2-7	TRBV29-1	.	12	TGCAGCGTTGAGGGGCAGCTCTACGAGCAGTACTTC	CSVEGQLYEQYF
.	TRBJ2-5	TRBV4-1	few	13	TGCGCCAGCAGCCAAGTAGGGTTGGAGACCCAGTACTTC	CASSQVGLETQYF
.	TRBJ1-3	TRBV10-3	few	16	TGTGCCATCAGTGAGTCGGGGAAGATCTCTGGAAACACCATATATTTT	CAISESGKISGNTIYF
TRBD2	TRBJ2-5	TRBV4-1	.	15	TGCGCCAGCAGCCAAGGCGGGACTAGTAAAGAGACCCAGTACTTC	CASSQGGTSKETQYF
.	TRBJ2-1	TRBV9	.	13	TGTGCCAGCAGCGAGAGCCTAGGGGATGAGCAGTTCTTC	CASSESLGDEQFF
.	TRBJ1-4	TRBV2	few	16	TGTGCCAGCAGCCGAGGCTCAGGTGGTAGAGATGAAAAACTGTTTTTT	CASSRGSGGRDEKLFF
.	TRBJ2-3	TRBV9	.	15	TGTGCCAGCAGTCGGGGAGAAACATTCACAGATACGCAGTATTTT	CASSRGETFTDTQYF